This T cell receptor (beta chain) was found in a study of OX40 agonist ivuxolimab in advanced cancers. Turning to the study itself: Patients in dose escalation had liver, melanoma, kidney or head and neck cancers. Males comprised roughly four fifths of the group, whose mean age was about 62 years (range roughly 20 to 90).

Of note for this clone: Antigen: not known.

Study conclusions and caveats: Researchers did not establish what antigens the expanded peripheral T cells target.

CDR1 and CDR2 (germline): LNHDA, SQIVND (reference sequence). CDR3 length: 18 amino acids. Trimming shortened V by 3 bases and J by 10 bases, and 25 bases separated the two germline ends. Profiled with immunoSEQ multiplex PCR; TCRdb holds only in-frame clones, not every one. The sample has approximately 99,000 clones, 85% to 95% seen once; the top ten hold roughly 0.61%. This sequence joins TRBV19 and TRBJ1-6, with D perhaps TRBD1 (6 bases). This sample comprised CD4+ or CD8+ T cells sorted from blood, obtained in a trial of the OX40 agonist ivuxolimab. The TCR sequence derives from an adult with an advanced solid tumor such as melanoma, head and neck, liver or kidney cancer. DNA of the CDR3: TGTGCCAGTAGTATTTCACCACGATCTATGACAGGAAAATCACCCCTCCACTTT. It encodes CASSISPRSMTGKSPLHF. Supplemented by reference TRBV19 and TRBJ1-6, the full variable domain reads DGGITQSPKYLFRKEGQNVTLSCEQNLNHDAMYWYRQDPGQGLRLIYYSQIVNDFQKGDIAEGYSVSREKKESFPLTVTSAQKNPTAFYLCASSISPRSMTGKSPLHFGNGTRLTVT.